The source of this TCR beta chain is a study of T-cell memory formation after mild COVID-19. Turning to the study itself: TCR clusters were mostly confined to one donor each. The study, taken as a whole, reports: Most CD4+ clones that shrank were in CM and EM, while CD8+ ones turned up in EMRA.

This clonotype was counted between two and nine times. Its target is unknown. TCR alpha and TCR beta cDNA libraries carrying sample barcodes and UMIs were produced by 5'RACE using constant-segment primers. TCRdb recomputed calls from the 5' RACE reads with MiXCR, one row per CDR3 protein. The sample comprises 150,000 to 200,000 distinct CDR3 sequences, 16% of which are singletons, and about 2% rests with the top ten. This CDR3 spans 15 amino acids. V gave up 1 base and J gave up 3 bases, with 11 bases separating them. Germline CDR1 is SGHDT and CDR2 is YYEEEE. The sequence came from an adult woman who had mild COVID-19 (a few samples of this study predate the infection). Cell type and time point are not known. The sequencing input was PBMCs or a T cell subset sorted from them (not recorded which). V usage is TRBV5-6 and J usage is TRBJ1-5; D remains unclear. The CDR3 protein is CASSLWHMDNQPQHF. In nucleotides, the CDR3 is TGTGCCAGCAGCTTGTGGCACATGGACAATCAGCCCCAGCATTTT.